The TCR beta chain described here comes from a study of control samples from healthy donors and cancer patients. Method: immunoSEQ multiplex PCR; TCRdb's copy keeps in-frame clones and lacks some. Among roughly 100,000 clones listed, around 90% were seen once. Germline CDR1 is SGHAT and CDR2 is FQNNGV. The CDR3 consists of 17 residues. Trimming took off 7 bases at V and 2 bases at J, with 20 bases between the two ends. The V call is TRBV11-2, the J call TRBJ2-2, with D tentatively TRBD1 or TRBD2 (5 bases each). The sample was blood. This receptor was taken from a human donor in good health. The donor label of this sample is uncertain. In nucleotides, the CDR3 is TGTGCCAGCAACTCAAGGCCCGGGACGCTTAACACCGGGGAGCTGTTTTTT. Its translation is CASNSRPGTLNTGELFF.